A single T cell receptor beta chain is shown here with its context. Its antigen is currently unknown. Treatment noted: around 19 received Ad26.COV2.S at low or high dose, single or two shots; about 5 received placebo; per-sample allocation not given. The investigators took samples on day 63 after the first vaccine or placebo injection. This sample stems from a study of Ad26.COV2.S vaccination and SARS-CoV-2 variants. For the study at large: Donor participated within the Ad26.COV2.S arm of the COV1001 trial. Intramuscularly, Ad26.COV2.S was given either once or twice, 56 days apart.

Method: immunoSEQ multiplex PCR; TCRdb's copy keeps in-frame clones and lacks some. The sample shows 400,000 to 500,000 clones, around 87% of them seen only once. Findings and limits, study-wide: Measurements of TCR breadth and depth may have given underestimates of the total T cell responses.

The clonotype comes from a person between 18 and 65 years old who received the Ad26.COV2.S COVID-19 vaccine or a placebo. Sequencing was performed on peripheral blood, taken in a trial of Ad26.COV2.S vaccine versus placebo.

The CDR3: CASSYRGMNTGELFF. The CDR3 DNA reads TGTGCCAGCAGCTACCGGGGTATGAACACCGGGGAGCTGTTTTTT. The chain uses TRBV7-9 and TRBJ2-2; D is possibly TRBD2 (5 bases). Trimming shortened V by 4 bases and J by 1 base, and 10 bases separated the two germline ends. This CDR3 comprises 15 residues. Germline CDR1 reads SEHNR; CDR2 reads FQNEAQ (reference sequence). The full variable domain, rest sourced from reference TRBV7-9 and TRBJ2-2, is DTGVSQNPRHKITKRGQNVTFRCDPISEHNRLYWYRQTLGQGPEFLTYFQNEAQLEKSRLLSDRFSAERPKGSFSTLEIQRTEQGDSAMYLCASSYRGMNTGELFFGEGSRLTVL.